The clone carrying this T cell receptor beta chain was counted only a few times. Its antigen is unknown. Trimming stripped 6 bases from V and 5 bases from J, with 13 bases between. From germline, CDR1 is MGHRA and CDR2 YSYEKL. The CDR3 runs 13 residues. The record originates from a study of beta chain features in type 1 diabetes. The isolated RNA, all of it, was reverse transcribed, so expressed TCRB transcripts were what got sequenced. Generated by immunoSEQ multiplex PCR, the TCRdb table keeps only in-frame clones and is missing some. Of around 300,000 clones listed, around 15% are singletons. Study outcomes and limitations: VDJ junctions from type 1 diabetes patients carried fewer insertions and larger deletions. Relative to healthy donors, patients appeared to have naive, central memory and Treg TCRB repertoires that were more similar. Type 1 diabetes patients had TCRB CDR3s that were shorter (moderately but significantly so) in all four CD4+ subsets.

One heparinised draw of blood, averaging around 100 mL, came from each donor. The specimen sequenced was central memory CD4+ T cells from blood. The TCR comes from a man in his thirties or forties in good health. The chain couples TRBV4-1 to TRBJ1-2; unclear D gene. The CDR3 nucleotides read TGCGCCAGCAGTGGTCACGGAACATATGGCTACACCTTC. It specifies CASSGHGTYGYTF.